Listed below are T cell receptor beta chains from one sample, sequenced in a study of cytomegalovirus exposure and HLA in healthy donors. Clones were sequenced by immunoSEQ multiplex PCR, and TCRdb holds only the in-frame ones, with some missing. Of about 98,000 clones in the sample, roughly two thirds are singletons; the top ten hold over 1%. The specimen sequenced was PBMCs. The receptor set was obtained from a female donor in good health and CMV-seronegative. The conserved cysteine and the conserved F or W are not part of the CDR3 here. Each record gives: clone size, V gene, J gene, CDR3 protein. Not every row has a clone size; where given, it reads once, few, many or a size class.

.	TRBV6-6	TRBJ1-1	ASLTSGGFLAEAF
.	TRBV5-1	TRBJ1-1	ASSLPGTEAF
.	TRBV14	TRBJ1-3	ASSQMGRSGNTIY
.	TRBV11-3	TRBJ1-1	ASSPGPRNTEAF
.	TRBV6-5	TRBJ2-3	ASSRLAGGGDTQY
.	TRBV18	TRBJ2-5	ASSPGTEQETQY
.	TRBV4-3	TRBJ2-1	ASSQRQNSYNEQF
.	TRBV7-8	TRBJ2-2	ASSLSPGQYTGELF
.	TRBV25-1	TRBJ2-3	ASSEGLGGPSTDTQY
.	TRBV11-3	TRBJ1-1	ASSLNRLNTEAF
.	TRBV28	TRBJ2-5	ASREISEHQETQY
.	TRBV6-6	TRBJ1-2	ASTWDSGNGYT
.	TRBV28	TRBJ1-5	ASSLWAAEADQPQH
once	TRBV5-4	TRBJ1-2	ASDVWGEGYGYT